The clone carrying this T cell receptor (beta chain) was seen only once. As yet, its antigen is unknown. This record comes from a study of T cell responses to AZD1222 COVID-19 vaccine. Study-level findings and limits: With two AZD1222 doses given, Spike-specific TCR breadth and depth both rose.

Measured with immunoSEQ multiplex PCR; TCRdb has only the in-frame clones, and not every one. The sample includes about 270,000 clones, 90% to 95% of them seen just once. The sequencing used peripheral blood, collected 28 days after the second AZD1222 dose. The sequence derives from an adult who received the AZD1222 COVID-19 vaccine.

For the CDR3, the DNA is TGTGCCAGCAGTTTATGGACCGGGTCCCGTTCTGAAGCTTTCTTT. This encodes CASSLWTGSRSEAFF. The chain employs TRBV27 and TRBJ1-1; D uncertain. The CDR3 has 15 residues. V was shortened by 1 base and J by 6 bases, with 15 bases between the two germline ends. Germline V gene sequence: CDR1 MNHEY, CDR2 SMNVEV (reference sequence).